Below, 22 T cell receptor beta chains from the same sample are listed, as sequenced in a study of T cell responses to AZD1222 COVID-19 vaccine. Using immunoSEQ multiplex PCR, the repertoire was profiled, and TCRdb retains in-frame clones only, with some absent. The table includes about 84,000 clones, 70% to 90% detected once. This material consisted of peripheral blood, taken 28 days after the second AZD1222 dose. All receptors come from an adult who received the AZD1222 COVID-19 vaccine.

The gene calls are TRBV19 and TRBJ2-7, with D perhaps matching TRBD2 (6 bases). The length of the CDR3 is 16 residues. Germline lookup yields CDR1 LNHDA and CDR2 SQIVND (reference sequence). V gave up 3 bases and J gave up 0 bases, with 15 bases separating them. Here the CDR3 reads CASSILGGYSSYEQYF. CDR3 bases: TGTGCCAGTAGTATCCTTGGAGGGTACAGCTCCTACGAGCAGTACTTC.

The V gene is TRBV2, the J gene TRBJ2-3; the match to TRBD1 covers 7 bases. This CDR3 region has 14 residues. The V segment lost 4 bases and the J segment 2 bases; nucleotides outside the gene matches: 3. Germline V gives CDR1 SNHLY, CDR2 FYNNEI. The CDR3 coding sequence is TGTGCCAGCAGTGCAGGGGGTTCCACAGATACGCAGTATTTT. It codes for CASSAGGSTDTQYF.

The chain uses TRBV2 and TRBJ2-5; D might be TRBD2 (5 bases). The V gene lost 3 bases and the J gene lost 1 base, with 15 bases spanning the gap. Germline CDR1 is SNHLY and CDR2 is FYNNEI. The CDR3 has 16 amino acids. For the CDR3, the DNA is TGTGCCAGCAGTGACAGGTCGGACTCTACCCAAGAGACCCAGTACTTC. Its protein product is CASSDRSDSTQETQYF.

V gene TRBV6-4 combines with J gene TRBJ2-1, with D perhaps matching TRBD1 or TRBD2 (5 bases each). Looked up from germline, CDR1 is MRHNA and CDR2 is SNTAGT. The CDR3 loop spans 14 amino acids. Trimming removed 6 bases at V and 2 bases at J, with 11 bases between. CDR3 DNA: TGTGCCAGCAGCCCGGGACCTACCTACAATGAGCAGTTCTTC. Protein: CASSPGPTYNEQFF.

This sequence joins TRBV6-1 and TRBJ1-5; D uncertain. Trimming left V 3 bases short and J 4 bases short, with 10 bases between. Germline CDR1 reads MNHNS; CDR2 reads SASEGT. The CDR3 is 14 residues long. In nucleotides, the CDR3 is TGTGCCAGCAGTGATCAGCCTACGAATCAGCCCCAGCATTTT. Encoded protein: CASSDQPTNQPQHF.

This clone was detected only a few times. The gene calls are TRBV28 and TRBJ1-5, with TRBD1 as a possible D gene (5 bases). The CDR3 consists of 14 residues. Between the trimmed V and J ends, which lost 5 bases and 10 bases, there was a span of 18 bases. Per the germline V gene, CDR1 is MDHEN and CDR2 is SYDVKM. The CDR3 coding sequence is TGTGCCAGCAGTGCCCAGGGACCCATCTCCCCCCAGCATTTT. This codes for CASSAQGPISPQHF.

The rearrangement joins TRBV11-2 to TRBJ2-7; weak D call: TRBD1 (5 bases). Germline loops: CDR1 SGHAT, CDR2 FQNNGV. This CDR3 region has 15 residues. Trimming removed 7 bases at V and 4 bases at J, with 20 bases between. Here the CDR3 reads CASTTPRQSGYEQYF. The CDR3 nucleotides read TGTGCCAGCACCACCCCCCGACAGTCAGGATACGAGCAGTACTTC.

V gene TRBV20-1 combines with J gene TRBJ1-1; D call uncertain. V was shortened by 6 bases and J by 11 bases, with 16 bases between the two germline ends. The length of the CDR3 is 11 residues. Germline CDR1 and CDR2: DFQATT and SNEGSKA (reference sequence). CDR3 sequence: CSAGRGYWAFF. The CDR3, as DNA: TGCAGTGCAGGAAGAGGCTACTGGGCTTTCTTT.

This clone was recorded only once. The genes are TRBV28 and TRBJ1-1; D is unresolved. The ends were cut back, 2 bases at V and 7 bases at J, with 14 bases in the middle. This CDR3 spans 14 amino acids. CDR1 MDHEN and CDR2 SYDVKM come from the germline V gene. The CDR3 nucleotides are TGTGCCAGCAGTTTACGCTTACTGGGAATTGAAGCTTTCTTT. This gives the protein CASSLRLLGIEAFF.

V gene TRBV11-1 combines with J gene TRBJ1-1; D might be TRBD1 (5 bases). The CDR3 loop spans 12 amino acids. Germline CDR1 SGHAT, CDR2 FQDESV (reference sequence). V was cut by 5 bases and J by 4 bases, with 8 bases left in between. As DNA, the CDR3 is TGTGCCAGCAGCCGACAGACCACTGAAGCTTTCTTT. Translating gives CASSRQTTEAFF.

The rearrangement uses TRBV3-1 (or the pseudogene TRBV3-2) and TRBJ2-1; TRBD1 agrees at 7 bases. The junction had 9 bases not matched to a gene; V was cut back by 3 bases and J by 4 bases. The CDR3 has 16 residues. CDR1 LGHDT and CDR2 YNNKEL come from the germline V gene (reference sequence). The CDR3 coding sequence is TGTGCCAGCAGCCAGAGACGGACAGGACTTTACAATGAGCAGTTCTTC. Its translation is CASSQRRTGLYNEQFF.

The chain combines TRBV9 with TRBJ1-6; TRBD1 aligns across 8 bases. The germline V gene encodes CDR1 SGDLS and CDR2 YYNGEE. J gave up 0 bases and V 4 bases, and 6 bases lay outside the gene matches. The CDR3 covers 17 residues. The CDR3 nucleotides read TGTGCCAGCAGCCCAGGGGGCCTTAGCTCCTATAATTCACCCCTCCACTTT. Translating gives CASSPGGLSSYNSPLHF.

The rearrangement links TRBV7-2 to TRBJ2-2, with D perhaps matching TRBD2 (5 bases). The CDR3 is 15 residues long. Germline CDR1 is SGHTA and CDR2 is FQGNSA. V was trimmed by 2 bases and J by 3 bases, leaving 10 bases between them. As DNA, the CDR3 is TGTGCCAGCAGCTTAACCGGGGTCGACACCGGGGAGCTGTTTTTT. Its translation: CASSLTGVDTGELFF.

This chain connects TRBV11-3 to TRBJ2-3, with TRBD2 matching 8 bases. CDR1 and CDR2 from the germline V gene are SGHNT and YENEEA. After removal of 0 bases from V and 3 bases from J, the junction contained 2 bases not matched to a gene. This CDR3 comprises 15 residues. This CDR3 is CASSLDVAGTDTQYF. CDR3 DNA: TGTGCCAGCAGCTTAGATGTAGCGGGGACAGATACGCAGTATTTT. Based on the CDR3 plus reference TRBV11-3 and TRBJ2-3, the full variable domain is EAGVVQSPRYKIIEKKQPVAFWCNPISGHNTLYWYLQNLGQGPELLIRYENEEAVDDSQLPKDRFSAERLKGVDSTLKIQPAELGDSAVYLCASSLDVAGTDTQYFGPGTRLTVL.

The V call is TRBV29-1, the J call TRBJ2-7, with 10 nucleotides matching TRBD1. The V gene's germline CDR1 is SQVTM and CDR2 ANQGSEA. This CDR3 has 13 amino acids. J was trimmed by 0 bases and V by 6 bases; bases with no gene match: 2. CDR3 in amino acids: CSVRDRGSYEQYF. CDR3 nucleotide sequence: TGCAGCGTCCGGGACAGGGGCTCCTACGAGCAGTACTTC.

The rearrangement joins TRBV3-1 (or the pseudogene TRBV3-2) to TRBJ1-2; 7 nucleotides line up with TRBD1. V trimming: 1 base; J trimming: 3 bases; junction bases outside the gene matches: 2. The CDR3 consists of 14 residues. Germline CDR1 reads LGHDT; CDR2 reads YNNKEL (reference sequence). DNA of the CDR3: TGTGCCAGCAGCCAAGGGCAGGGGGACTATGGCTACACCTTC. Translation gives CASSQGQGDYGYTF.

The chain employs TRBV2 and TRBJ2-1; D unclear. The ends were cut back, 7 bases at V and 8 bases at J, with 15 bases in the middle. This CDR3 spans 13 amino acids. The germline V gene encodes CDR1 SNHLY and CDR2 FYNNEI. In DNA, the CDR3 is TGTGCCAGCATCAGTTTTGTGAGCGATGAGCAGTTCTTC. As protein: CASISFVSDEQFF.

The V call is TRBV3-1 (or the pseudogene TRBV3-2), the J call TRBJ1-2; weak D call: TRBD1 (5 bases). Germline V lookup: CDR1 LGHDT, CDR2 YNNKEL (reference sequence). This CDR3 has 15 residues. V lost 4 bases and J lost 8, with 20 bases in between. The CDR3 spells CASSPRPGLSGGYTF. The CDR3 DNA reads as TGTGCCAGCAGCCCAAGGCCGGGACTGTCGGGGGGCTACACCTTC.

The CDR3 protein is CASSQVSRNYGYTF. The CDR3 DNA follows: TGTGCCAGCAGCCAAGTCTCGCGGAACTATGGCTACACCTTC. The chain links TRBV3-1 (or the pseudogene TRBV3-2) to TRBJ1-2; no reliable D call. The CDR3 spans 14 residues. Germline lookup yields CDR1 LGHDT and CDR2 YNNKEL (reference sequence). V lost 1 base and J 2 bases, leaving 8 bases between the germline ends.

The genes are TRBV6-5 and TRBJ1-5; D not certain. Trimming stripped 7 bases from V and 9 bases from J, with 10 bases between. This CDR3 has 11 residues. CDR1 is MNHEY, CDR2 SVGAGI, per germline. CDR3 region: CASTETGPQHF. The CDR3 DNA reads TGTGCCAGCACCGAAACCGGGCCCCAGCATTTT.

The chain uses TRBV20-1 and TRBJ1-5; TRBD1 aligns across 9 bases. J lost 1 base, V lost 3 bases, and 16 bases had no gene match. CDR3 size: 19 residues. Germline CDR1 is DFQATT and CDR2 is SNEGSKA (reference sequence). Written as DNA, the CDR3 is TGCAGTGCTAGTGGAGTTACCCCCACAGGGGGCTTGAGCAATCAGCCCCAGCATTTT. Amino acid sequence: CSASGVTPTGGLSNQPQHF.

CDR3 nucleotides: TGTGCCAGCAGTGAAGTCGGGACAGGGAGATACTCTGGAAACACCATATATTTT. Translation: CASSEVGTGRYSGNTIYF. The rearrangement uses TRBV2 and TRBJ1-3; 9 bases line up with TRBD1. Unmatched junction bases numbered 7, after V lost 1 base and J lost 0 bases. Germline-derived CDR1 and CDR2 are SNHLY and FYNNEI. The CDR3 is 18 residues long.